The rows below give T cell receptor beta chains drawn from one sample of a study of regulatory T cells in long-lasting Graves disease. A single record per CDR3 protein comes from TCRdb applying MiXCR to the multiplex PCR reads. The table has 350,000 to 450,000 distinct CDR3 sequences, 14% to 15% seen once. These records were also assigned to another study, of T cells in Graves' hyperthyroidism and ophthalmopathy.

This specimen consisted of peripheral blood mononuclear cells (PBMCs), obtained at new diagnosis, from a patient treated with antithyroid drugs. The receptors come from a woman in her twenties or thirties with Graves disease. CDR3s include the opening cysteine and the closing phenylalanine or tryptophan. A D gene is named only where the DNA matches it firmly. Clone size is shown for a subset of rows, as once, few, many or a class of expanded clone.

size,D,V,J,DNA,CDR3
many,TRBD2,TRBV20-1,TRBJ2-5,TGCAGTGCTAAGTGGGAGGGCCTTGTGACCCAGTACTTC,CSAKWEGLVTQYF
-,TRBD1,TRBV6-1,TRBJ2-5,TGTGCCAGCAGCCGGGACAGGGGGCGGCAAGAGACCCAGTACTTC,CASSRDRGRQETQYF
-,TRBD1,TRBV2,TRBJ1-5,TGTGCCAGCAACTCCGGGACAGGGGCGGATCAGCCCCAGCATTTT,CASNSGTGADQPQHF
-,TRBD1,TRBV6-2/TRBV6-3,TRBJ1-2,TGTGCCAGCAGTGGGCAGGGGGCTCGTGGCTACACCTTC,CASSGQGARGYTF
few,-,TRBV6-5,TRBJ2-2,TGTGCCAGCAGTCCGGGGGCCACATTGGCCGGGGAGCTGTTTTTT,CASSPGATLAGELFF
many,TRBD1,TRBV28,TRBJ1-3,TGTGCCAGCAGTTTTTCAGGGGGAAGAAACACCATATATTTT,CASSFSGGRNTIYF
-,TRBD2,TRBV7-9,TRBJ2-2,TGTGCCAGCACCCAGGGAGCGGGAAACACCGGGGAGCTGTTTTTT,CASTQGAGNTGELFF
-,TRBD2,TRBV7-3,TRBJ2-7,TGTGCCAGCGGCCCATCTGGGACTAGCTACGAGCAGTACTTC,CASGPSGTSYEQYF
-,TRBD1,TRBV7-6,TRBJ1-5,TGTGCCAGCAGCCCGCGCCCGGGACAGGCCAATCAGCCCCAGCATTTT,CASSPRPGQANQPQHF
few,-,TRBV20-1,TRBJ2-7,TGCAGTGCTCGACTGACCTACGAGCAGTACTTC,CSARLTYEQYF